This TCR beta chain was retrieved from a study of PD-1 blockade in classical Hodgkin lymphoma. This sample's time point: cycle 4 day 1 (C4D1), after more than 5 weeks of nivolumab. All the patients suffered relapse after autologous stem cell transplantation, and brentuximab vedotin exposure differed. Repertoires were generated with immunoSEQ multiplex PCR, while TCRdb's copy carries only in-frame clones and drops some. The repertoire includes 6,500 to 8,500 clones, roughly 90% of them detected once, and 42% sits in the top ten. The sequence was obtained from a human donor with classical Hodgkin lymphoma. This material consisted of peripheral blood mononuclear cells (PBMCs), taken before the fourth cycle of nivolumab.

As DNA, the CDR3 is TGTGCCAGCAGCTTAACGCATCCCGGGGTGGCAGGGCTTCTCGGCTACACCTTC. It yields the protein CASSLTHPGVAGLLGYTF. V gene TRBV7-8 combines with J gene TRBJ1-2; tentative D call: TRBD1 (5 bases). The CDR3 is made up of 18 amino acids. Germline V gene data show CDR1 as SGHVS and CDR2 as FQNEAQ. With 2 bases removed from V and 8 bases from J, the gap between germline ends came to 27 bases.